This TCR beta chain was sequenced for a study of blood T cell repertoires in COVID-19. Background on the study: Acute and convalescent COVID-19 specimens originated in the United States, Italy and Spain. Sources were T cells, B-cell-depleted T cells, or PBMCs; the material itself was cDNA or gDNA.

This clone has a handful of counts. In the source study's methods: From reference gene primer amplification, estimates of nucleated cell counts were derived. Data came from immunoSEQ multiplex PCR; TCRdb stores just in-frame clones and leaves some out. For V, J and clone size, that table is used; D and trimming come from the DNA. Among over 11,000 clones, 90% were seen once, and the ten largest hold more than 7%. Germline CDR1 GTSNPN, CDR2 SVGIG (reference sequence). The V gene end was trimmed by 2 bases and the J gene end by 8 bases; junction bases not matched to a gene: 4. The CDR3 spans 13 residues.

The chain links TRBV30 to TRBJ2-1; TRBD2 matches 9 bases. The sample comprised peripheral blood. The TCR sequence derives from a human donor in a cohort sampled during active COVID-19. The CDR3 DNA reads TGTGCCTGGAGTAGCGGGGGGCCCGATGAGCAGTTCTTC. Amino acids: CAWSSGGPDEQFF.